This T cell receptor beta chain comes out of a study of blood T cells in healthy people across ages. Study information: Template-switching capture recovered about one barcoded beta molecule per two T cells. Study results and caveats: Among long-lived donors, naive CD4+ cells were more numerous and diversity higher than in aged donors. Any changes in expanded clonotypes were possibly confounded, as donor CMV status remained unknown.

Together with a sample-barcoded 5' primer, a J-beta primer mix was included in a second PCR lasting roughly 6 to 12 cycles. MiXCR, applied by TCRdb to the 5' RACE reads, yields one record per CDR3 protein. The table records about 630,000 distinct CDR3 sequences, 20% to 25% of them present only once. For this clonotype: Its antigen is not known.

The CDR3 is made up of 15 amino acids. The germline V and J ends were trimmed by 1 base and 2 bases, with 9 bases remaining between them. The sequence derives from a man between 65 and 85 years old in good health. The sequencing sample was made of blood. The chain is built from TRBV12-3 or TRBV12-4 and TRBJ1-5; no definite D call. CDR3 coding DNA: TGTGCCAGCAGTTTAGTTGGGGAACGCAATCAGCCCCAGCATTTT. Translated: CASSLVGERNQPQHF.